This T cell receptor (beta chain) was obtained from a study of cytomegalovirus exposure and HLA in healthy donors. PCR amplification relied on 60 Vbeta primers (plus 13 Jbeta primers). Generated by immunoSEQ multiplex PCR, the TCRdb table keeps only in-frame clones and is missing some. This sample's clone table lists tens of thousands of clones. Germline-derived CDR1 and CDR2 are SGDLS and YYNGEE. This CDR3 has 16 residues. With V trimmed by 0 bases and J by 2 bases, 5 bases remained unmatched. The specimen sequenced was PBMCs. The genes are TRBV9 and TRBJ2-3; the match to TRBD2 covers 8 bases. This TCR was recovered from a woman aged 55-70 years in good health and CMV-seronegative. Here the CDR3 DNA reads TGTGCCAGCAGCGTAGCCCTAGCGGGCCTCACAGATACGCAGTATTTT. It codes for CASSVALAGLTDTQYF.